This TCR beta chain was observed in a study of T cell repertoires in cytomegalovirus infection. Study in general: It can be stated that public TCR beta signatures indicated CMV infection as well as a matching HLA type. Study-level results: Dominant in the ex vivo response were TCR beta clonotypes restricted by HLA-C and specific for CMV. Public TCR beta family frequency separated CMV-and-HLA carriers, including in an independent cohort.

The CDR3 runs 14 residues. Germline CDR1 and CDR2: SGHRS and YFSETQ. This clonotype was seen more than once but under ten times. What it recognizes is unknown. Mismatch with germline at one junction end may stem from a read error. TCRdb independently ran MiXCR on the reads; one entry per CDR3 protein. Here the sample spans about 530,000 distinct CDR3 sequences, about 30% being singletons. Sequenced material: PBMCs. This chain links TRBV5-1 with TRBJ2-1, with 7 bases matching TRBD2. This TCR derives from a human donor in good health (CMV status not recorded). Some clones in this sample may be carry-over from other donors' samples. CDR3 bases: TGCGCCAGCACCTTGCGGGGGTCCTACAATGAGCAGTTCTTC. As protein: CASTLRGSYNEQFF.